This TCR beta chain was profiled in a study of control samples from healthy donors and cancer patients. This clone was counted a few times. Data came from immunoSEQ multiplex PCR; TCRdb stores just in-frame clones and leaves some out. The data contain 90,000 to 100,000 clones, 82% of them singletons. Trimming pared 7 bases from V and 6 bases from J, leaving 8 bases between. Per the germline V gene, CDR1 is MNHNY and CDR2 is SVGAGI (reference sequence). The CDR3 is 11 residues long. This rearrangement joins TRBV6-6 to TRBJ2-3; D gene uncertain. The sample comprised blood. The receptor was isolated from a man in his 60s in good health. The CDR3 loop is CASTMGDTQYF. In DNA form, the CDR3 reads TGTGCCAGCACCATGGGGGATACGCAGTATTTT.